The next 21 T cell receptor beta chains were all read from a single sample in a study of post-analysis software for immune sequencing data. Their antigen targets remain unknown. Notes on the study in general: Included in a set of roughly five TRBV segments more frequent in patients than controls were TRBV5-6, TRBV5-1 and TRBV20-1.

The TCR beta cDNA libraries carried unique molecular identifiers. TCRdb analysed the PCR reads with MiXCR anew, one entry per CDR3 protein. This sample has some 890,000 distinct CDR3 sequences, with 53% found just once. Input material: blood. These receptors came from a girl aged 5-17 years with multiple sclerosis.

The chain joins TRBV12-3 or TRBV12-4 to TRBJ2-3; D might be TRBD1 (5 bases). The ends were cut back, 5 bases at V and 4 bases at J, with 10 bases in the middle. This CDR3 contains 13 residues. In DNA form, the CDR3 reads TGTGCCAGCAGTAGGTGGGGCGCAGATACGCAGTATTTT. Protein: CASSRWGADTQYF.

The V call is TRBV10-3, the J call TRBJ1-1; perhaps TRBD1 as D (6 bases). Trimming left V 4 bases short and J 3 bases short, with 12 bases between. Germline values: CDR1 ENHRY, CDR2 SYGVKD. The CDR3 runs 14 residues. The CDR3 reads CAISGGGGDTEAFF. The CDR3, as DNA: TGTGCCATCAGTGGAGGGGGAGGGGACACTGAAGCTTTCTTT.

In DNA, the CDR3 is TGTGCCAGCAGCGGGACCGGGGGAAGCTCCTACAATGAGCAGTTCTTC. This translates into CASSGTGGSSYNEQFF. The chain carries TRBV25-1 and TRBJ2-1, with D tentatively TRBD2 (6 bases). Germline V CDR1 and CDR2: MGHDK, SYGVNS. V lost 6 bases and J 0 bases, leaving 15 bases between the germline ends. The CDR3 spans 16 residues.

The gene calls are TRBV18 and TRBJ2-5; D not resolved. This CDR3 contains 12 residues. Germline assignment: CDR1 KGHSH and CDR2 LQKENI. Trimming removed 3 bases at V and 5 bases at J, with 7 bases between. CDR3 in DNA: TGTGCCAGCTCACCGGAACTGGAGACCCAGTACTTC. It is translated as CASSPELETQYF.

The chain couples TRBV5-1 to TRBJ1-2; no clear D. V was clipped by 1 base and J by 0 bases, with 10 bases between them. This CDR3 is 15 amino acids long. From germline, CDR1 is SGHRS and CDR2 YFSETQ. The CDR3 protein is CASSLQGLTNYGYTF. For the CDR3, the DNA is TGCGCCAGCAGCTTGCAAGGGCTAACTAACTATGGCTACACCTTC.

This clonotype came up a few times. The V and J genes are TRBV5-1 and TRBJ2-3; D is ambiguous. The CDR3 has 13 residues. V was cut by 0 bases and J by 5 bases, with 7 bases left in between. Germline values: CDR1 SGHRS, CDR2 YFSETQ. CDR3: CASSLDSRDTQYF. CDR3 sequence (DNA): TGCGCCAGCAGCTTGGATAGCCGAGATACGCAGTATTTT.

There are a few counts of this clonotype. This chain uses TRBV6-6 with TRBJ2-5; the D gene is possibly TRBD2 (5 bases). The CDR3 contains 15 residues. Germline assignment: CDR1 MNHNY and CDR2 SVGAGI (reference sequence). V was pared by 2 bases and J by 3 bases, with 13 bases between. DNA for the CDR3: TGTGCCAGCAGTTACGGCGCGGGCAAAGAAGAGACCCAGTACTTC. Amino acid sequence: CASSYGAGKEETQYF.

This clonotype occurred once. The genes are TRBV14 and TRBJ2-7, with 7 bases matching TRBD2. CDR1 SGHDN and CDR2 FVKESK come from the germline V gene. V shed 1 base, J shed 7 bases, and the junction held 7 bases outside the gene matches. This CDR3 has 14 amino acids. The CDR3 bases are TGTGCCAGCAGCCAAGCCTGGACTAGTTTTGAGCAGTACTTC. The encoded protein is CASSQAWTSFEQYF.

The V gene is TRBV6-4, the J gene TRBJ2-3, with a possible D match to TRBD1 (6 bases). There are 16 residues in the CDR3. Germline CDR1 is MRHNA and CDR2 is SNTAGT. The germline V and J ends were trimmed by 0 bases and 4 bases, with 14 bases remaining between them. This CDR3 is CASSDSRSGGADTQYF. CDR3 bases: TGTGCCAGCAGTGACTCCAGGAGTGGGGGCGCAGATACGCAGTATTTT.

DNA of the CDR3: TGCAGTGCTACCGGACAGAGACAGGGCTACACCTTC. It specifies CSATGQRQGYTF. V usage is TRBV20-1 and J usage is TRBJ1-2, with D perhaps TRBD1 (6 bases). In germline, CDR1 is DFQATT, CDR2 SNEGSKA (reference sequence). The V end lost 4 bases, the J end lost 8 bases, and 14 bases lay between the germline ends. The CDR3 is 12 residues long.

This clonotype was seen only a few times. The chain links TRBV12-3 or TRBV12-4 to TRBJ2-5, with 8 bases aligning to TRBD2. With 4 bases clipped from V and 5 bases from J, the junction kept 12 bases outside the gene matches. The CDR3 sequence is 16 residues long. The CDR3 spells CASSSPTGGPGETQYF. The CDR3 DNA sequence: TGTGCCAGCAGTTCCCCCACGGGAGGGCCGGGGGAGACCCAGTACTTC.

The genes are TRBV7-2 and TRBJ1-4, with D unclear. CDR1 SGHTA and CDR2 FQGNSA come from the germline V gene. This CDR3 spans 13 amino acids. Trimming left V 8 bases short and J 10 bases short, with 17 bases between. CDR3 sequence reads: CASRESGFGKLFF. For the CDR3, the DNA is TGTGCCAGCCGAGAATCGGGGTTCGGAAAACTGTTTTTT.

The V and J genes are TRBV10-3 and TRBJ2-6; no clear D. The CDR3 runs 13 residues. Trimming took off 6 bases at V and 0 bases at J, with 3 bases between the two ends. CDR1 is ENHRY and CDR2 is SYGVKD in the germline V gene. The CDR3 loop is CAIRDSGANVLTF. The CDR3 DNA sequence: TGTGCCATCAGGGACTCTGGGGCCAACGTCCTGACTTTC.

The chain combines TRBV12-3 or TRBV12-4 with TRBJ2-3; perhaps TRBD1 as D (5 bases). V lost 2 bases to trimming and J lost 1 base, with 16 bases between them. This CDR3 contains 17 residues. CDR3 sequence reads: CASSLMAGSSGTDTQYF. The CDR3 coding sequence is TGTGCCAGCAGTTTAATGGCAGGGTCATCAGGCACAGATACGCAGTATTTT.

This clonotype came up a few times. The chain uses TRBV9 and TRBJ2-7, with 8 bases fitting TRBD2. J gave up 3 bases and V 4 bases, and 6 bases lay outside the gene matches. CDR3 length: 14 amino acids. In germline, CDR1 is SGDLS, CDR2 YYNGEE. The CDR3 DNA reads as TGTGCCAGCAGCCGGACTAGCAGCTTCTACGAGCAGTACTTC. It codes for CASSRTSSFYEQYF.

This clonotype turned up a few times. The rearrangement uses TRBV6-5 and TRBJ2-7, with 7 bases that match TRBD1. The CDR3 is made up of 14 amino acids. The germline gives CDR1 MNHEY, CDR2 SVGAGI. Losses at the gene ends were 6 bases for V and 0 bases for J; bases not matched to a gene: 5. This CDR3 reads CASRSGTDSYEQYF. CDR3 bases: TGTGCCAGCAGATCCGGGACAGACTCCTACGAGCAGTACTTC.

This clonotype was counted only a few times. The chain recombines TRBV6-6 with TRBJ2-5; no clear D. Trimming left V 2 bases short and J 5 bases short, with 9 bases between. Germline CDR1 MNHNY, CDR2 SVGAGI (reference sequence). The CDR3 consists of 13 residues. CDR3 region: CASSYPPMETQYF. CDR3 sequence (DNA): TGTGCCAGCAGTTACCCCCCGATGGAGACCCAGTACTTC.

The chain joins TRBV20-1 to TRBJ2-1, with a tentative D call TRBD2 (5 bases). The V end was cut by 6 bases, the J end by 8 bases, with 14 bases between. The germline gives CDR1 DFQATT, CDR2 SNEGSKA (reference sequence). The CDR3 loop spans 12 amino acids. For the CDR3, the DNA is TGCAGTGCCGCATACGAGGACTATGAGCAGTTCTTC. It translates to CSAAYEDYEQFF.

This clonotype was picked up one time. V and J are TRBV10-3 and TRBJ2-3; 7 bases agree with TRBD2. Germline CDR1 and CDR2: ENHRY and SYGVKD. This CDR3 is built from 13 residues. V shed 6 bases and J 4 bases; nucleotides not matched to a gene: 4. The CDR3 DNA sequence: TGTGCCATCAGGACTAGCAAGTCAGATACGCAGTATTTT. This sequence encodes CAIRTSKSDTQYF.

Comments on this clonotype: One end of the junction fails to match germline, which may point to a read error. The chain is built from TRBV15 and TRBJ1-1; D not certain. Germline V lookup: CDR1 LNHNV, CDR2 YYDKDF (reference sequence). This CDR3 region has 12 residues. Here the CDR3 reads CVTSRTNTEAFF. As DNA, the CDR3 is TGTGTCACCAGCAGGACGAACACTGAAGCTTTCTTT.

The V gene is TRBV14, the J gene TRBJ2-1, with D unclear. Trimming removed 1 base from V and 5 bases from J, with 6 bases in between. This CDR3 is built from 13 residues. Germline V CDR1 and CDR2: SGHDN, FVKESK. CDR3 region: CASSQVLHNEQFF. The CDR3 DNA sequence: TGTGCCAGCAGCCAAGTTTTGCACAATGAGCAGTTCTTC.